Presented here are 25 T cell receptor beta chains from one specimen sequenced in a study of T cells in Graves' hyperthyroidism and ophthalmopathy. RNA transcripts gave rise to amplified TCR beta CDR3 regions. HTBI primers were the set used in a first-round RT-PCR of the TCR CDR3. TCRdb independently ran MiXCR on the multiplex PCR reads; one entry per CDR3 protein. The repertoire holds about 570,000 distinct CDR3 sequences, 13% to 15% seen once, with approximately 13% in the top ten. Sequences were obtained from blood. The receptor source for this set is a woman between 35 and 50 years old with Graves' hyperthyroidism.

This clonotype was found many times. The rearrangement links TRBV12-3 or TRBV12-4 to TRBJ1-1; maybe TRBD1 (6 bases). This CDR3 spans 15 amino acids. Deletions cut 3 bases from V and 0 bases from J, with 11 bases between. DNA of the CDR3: TGTGCCAGCAGTTTGTACAGGGCAATGAACACTGAAGCTTTCTTT. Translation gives CASSLYRAMNTEAFF.

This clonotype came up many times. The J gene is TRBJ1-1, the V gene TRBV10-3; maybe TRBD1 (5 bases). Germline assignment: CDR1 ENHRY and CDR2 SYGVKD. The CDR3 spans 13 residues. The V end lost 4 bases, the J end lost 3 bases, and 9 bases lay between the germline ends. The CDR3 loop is CAISVFRDTEAFF. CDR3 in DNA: TGTGCCATCAGTGTTTTCAGGGACACTGAAGCTTTCTTT.

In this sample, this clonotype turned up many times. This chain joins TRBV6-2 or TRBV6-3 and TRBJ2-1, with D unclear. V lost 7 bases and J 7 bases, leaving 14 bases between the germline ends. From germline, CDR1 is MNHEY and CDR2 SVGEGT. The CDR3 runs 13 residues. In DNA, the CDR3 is TGTGCCAGCACCACAATGGAGTGGAATGAGCAGTTCTTC. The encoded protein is CASTTMEWNEQFF.

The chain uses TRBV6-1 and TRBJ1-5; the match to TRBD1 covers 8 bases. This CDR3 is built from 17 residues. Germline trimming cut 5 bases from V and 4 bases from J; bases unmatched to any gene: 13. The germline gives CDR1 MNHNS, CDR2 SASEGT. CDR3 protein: CASSQGGGQAENQPQHF. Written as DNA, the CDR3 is TGTGCCAGCAGTCAGGGGGGGGGACAGGCTGAGAATCAGCCCCAGCATTTT.

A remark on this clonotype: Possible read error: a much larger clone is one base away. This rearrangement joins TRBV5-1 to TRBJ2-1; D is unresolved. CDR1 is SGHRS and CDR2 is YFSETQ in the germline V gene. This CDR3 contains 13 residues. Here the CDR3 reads CTSRVIGKGEQFF. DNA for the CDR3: TGCACCAGCAGAGTCATCGGTAAGGGTGAGCAGTTCTTC. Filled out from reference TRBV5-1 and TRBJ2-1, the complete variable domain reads KAGVTQTPRYLIKTRGQQVTLSCSPISGHRSVSWYQQTPGQGLQFLFEYFSETQRNKGNFPGRFSGRQFSNSRSEMNVSTLELGDSALYLCTSRVIGKGEQFFGPGTRLTVL.

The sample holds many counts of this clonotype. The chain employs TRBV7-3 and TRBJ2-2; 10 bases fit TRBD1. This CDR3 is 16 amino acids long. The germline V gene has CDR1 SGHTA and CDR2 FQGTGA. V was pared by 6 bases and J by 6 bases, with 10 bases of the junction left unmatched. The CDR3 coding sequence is TGTGCCAGCAGTCAAGGGGGACAGGGGAGTGCCGGGGAGCTGTTTTTT. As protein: CASSQGGQGSAGELFF.

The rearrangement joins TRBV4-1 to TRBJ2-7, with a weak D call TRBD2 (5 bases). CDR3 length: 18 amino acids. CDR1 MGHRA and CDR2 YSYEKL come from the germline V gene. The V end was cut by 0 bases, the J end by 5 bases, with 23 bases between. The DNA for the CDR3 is TGCGCCAGCAGCCAAGATTCGTCTCAGCGGCCCTATGGGGACGAGCAGTACTTC. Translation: CASSQDSSQRPYGDEQYF.

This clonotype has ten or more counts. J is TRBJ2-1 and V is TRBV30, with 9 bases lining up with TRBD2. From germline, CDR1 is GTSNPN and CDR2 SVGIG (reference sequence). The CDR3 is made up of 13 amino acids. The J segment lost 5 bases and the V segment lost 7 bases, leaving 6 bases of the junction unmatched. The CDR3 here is CALAGVSHNEQFF. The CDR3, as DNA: TGTGCCTTAGCGGGAGTATCCCACAATGAGCAGTTCTTC.

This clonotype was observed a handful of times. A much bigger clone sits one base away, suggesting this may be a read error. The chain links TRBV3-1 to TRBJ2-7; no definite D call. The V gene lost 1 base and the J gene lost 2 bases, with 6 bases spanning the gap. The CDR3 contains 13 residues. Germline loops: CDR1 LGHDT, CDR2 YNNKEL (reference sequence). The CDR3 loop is CASSQVHTYEQYF. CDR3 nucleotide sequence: TGTGCCAGCAGCCAAGTGCACACCTACGAGCAGTACTTC.

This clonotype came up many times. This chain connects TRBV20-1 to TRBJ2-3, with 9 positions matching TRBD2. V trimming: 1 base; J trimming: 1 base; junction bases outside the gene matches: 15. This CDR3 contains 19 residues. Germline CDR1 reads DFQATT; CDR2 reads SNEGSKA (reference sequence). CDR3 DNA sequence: TGCAGTGCTAGAGTCCCACCTGGGGGCGGGAGGGCCGGCACAGATACGCAGTATTTT. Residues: CSARVPPGGGRAGTDTQYF.

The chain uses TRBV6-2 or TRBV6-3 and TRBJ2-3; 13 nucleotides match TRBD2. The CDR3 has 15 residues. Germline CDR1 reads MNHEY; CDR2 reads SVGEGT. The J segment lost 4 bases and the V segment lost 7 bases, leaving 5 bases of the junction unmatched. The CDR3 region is CASIETSGRSDTQYF. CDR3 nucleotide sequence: TGTGCCAGCATCGAGACTAGCGGGAGGTCAGATACGCAGTATTTT.

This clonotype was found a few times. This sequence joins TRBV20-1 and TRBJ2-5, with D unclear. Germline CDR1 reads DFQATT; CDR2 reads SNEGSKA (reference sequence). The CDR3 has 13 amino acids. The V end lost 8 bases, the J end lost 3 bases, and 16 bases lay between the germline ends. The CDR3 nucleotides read TGCAGTACCGGCCCCCGGTGGGAAGAGACCCAGTACTTC. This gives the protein CSTGPRWEETQYF.

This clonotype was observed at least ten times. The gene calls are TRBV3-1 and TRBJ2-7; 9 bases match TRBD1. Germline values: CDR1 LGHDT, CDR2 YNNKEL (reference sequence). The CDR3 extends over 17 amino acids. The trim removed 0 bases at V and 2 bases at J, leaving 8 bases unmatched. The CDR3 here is CASSQDEPGQGAYEQYF. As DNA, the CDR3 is TGTGCCAGCAGCCAAGATGAACCGGGACAGGGCGCCTACGAGCAGTACTTC.

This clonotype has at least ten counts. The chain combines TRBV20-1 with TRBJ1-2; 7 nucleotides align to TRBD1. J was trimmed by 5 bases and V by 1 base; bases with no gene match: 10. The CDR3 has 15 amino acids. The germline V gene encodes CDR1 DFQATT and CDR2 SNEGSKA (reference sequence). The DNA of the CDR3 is TGCAGTGCTAGAGGGACCTGGGGACAGTTTTATGGCTACACCTTC. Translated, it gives CSARGTWGQFYGYTF.

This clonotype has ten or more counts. CDR3 in amino acids: CASAVGPSYEQYF. DNA of the CDR3: TGTGCCAGCGCTGTCGGGCCATCCTACGAGCAGTACTTC. The genes are TRBV28 and TRBJ2-7, with unresolved D. Per germline, CDR1 MDHEN and CDR2 SYDVKM. There are 13 residues in the CDR3. Trimming pared 8 bases from V and 1 base from J, leaving 12 bases between.

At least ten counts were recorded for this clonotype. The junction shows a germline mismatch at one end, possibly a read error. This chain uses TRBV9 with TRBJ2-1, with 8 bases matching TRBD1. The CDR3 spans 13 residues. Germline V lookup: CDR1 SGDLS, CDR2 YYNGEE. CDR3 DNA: TGCGCCAGCAGCGTGGACAGGGACAATGAGCAGTTCTTC. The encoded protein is CASSVDRDNEQFF. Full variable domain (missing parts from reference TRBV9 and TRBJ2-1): DSGVTQTPKHLITATGQRVTLRCSPRSGDLSVYWYQQSLDQGLQFLIQYYNGEERAKGNILERFSAQQFPDLHSELNLSSLELGDSALYFCASSVDRDNEQFFGPGTRLTVL.

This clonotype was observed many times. The CDR3, as DNA: TGTGCCTGGGCTTTGGGGGGAAACACAGATACGCAGTATTTT. It codes for CAWALGGNTDTQYF. This rearrangement joins TRBV30 to TRBJ2-3; tentatively, D is TRBD2 (6 bases). The CDR3 is made up of 14 amino acids. CDR1 and CDR2 (germline): GTSNPN, SVGIG (reference sequence). Trimming left V 5 bases short and J 2 bases short, with 14 bases between.

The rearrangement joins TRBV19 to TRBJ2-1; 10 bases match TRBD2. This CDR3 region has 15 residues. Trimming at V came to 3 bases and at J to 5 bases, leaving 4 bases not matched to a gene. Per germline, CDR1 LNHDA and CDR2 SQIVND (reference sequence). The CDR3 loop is CASSMSSGRHNEQFF. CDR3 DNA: TGTGCCAGTAGTATGAGTAGCGGGAGGCACAATGAGCAGTTCTTC.

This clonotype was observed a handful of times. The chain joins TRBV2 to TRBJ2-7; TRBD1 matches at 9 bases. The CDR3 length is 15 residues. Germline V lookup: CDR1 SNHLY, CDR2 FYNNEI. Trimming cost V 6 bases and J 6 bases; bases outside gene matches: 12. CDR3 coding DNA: TGTGCCAGCAGCGACAGGGGGTTTGTTGGCGGCGAGCAGTACTTC. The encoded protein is CASSDRGFVGGEQYF.

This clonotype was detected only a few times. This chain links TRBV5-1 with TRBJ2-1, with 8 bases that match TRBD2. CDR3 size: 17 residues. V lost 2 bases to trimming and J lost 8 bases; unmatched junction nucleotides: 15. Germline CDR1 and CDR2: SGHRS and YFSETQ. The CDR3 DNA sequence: TGCGCCAGCAGCTTATCGTCTCTGACTAGCGCTGCGGATGAGCAGTTCTTC. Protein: CASSLSSLTSAADEQFF.

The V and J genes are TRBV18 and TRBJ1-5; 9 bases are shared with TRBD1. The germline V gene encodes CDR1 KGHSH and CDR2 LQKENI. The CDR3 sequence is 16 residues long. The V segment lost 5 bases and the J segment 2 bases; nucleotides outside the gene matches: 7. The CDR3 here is CASSSGTGKGNQPQHF. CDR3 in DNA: TGTGCCAGCTCATCGGGGACAGGGAAAGGCAATCAGCCCCAGCATTTT.

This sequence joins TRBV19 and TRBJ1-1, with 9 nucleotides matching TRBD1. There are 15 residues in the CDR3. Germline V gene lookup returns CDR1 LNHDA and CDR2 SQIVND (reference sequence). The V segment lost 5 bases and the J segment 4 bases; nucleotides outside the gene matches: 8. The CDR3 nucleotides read TGTGCCAGTAGTTTCCGGGACAGGGCAATCACTGAAGCTTTCTTT. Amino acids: CASSFRDRAITEAFF.

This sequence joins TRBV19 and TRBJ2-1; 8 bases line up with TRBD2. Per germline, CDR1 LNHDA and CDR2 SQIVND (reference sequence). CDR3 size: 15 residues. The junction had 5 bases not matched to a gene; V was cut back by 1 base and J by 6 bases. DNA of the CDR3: TGTGCCAGTAGTATAGGAAGCGGGAGCATCAATGAGCAGTTCTTC. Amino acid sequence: CASSIGSGSINEQFF.

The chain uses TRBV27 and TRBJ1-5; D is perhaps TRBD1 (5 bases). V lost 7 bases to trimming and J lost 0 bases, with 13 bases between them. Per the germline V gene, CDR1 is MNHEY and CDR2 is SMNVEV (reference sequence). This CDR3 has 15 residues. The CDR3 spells CASKPGTNSNQPQHF. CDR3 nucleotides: TGTGCCAGCAAACCAGGGACCAATAGCAATCAGCCCCAGCATTTT.

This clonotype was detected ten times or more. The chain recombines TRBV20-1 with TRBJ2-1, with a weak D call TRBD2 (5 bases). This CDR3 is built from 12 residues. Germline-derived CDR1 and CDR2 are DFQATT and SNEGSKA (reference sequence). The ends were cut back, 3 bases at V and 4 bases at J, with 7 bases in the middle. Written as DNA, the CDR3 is TGCAGTGCTAGCGGGATATACAATGAGCAGTTCTTC. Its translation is CSASGIYNEQFF.